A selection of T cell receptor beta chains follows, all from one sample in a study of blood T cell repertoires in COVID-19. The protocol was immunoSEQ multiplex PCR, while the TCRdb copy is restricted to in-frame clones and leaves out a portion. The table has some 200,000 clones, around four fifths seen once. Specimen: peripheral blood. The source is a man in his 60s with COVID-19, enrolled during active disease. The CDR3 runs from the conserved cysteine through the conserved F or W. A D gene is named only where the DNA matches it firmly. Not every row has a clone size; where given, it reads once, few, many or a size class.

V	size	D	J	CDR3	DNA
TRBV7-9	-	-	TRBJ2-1	CASTKGPPPYNEQFF	TGTGCCAGCACCAAGGGGCCTCCCCCTTACAATGAGCAGTTCTTC
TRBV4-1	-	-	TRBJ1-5	CASSQVGASNQPQHF	TGCGCCAGCAGCCAAGTAGGGGCTAGCAATCAGCCCCAGCATTTT
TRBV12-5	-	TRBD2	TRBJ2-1	CASALSPAGGREQFF	TGTGCTAGTGCCCTGTCCCCAGCGGGAGGGCGTGAGCAGTTCTTC
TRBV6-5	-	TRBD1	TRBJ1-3	CASSLGQGFSGNTIYF	TGTGCCAGCAGTTTGGGACAGGGCTTCTCTGGAAACACCATATATTTT
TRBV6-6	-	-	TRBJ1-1	CASNEVTPDTEAFF	TGTGCCAGCAATGAGGTAACACCGGACACTGAAGCTTTCTTT
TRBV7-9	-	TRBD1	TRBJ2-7	CASSLLARGLNEQYF	TGTGCCAGCAGCTTATTAGCCAGGGGGCTCAACGAGCAGTACTTC
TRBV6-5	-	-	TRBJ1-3	CASSPFGGAGNTIYF	TGTGCCAGCAGTCCCTTCGGGGGGGCTGGAAACACCATATATTTT
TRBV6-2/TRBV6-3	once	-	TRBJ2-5	CASSYNRYQETQYF	TGTGCCAGCAGTTACAACAGGTACCAAGAGACCCAGTACTTC
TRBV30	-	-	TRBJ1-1	CAWRGGSRITEAFF	TGTGCCTGGAGGGGGGGGTCCAGGATTACTGAAGCTTTCTTT
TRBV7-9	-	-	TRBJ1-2	CASSPDRGLGYTF	TGTGCCAGCAGCCCGGACAGAGGTCTTGGCTACACCTTC
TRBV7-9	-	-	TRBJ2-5	CASSPGNRQYF	TGTGCCAGCAGTCCCGGTAACCGCCAGTACTTC
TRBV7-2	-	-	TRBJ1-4	CASSSNPRGANEKLFF	TGTGCCAGCAGCTCAAACCCTCGGGGGGCTAATGAAAAACTGTTTTTT
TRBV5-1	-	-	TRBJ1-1	CASSSDLGGEAFF	TGCGCCAGCAGCTCAGACCTGGGGGGTGAAGCTTTCTTT
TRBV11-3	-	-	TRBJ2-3	CASSFFAGSSTDTQYF	TGTGCCAGCAGCTTTTTTGCGGGGTCTAGCACAGATACGCAGTATTTT
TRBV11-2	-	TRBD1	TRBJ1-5	CASSLGTGGQPQHF	TGTGCCAGCAGCCTAGGGACAGGCGGGCAGCCCCAGCATTTT
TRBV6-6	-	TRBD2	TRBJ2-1	CASSYPGLAGVNEQFF	TGTGCCAGCAGTTATCCCGGACTAGCGGGAGTGAATGAGCAGTTCTTC
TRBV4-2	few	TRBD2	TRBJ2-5	CASSQSGGAQETQYF	TGTGCCAGCAGCCAAAGCGGGGGGGCTCAAGAGACCCAGTACTTC